One and the same sample provided the 16 T cell receptor beta chains below, sequenced in a study of blood T cell repertoires in COVID-19. The protocol was immunoSEQ multiplex PCR, while the TCRdb copy is restricted to in-frame clones and leaves out a portion. Among 250,000 to 300,000 clones listed, around 85% were seen once. Sequencing input: peripheral blood. The receptors stem from a woman aged 70 to 79 with acute or convalescent COVID-19.

This clone showed up just once. The chain carries TRBV9 and TRBJ1-2; TRBD1 might be the D (6 bases). This CDR3 region has 13 residues. Germline CDR1 and CDR2: SGDLS and YYNGEE. Trimming stripped 4 bases from V and 6 bases from J, with 13 bases between. CDR3 region: CASSRQNRDGYTF. The CDR3 region has the DNA TGTGCCAGCAGCCGCCAAAACAGGGATGGCTACACCTTC.

V usage is TRBV18 and J usage is TRBJ2-5; a possible D gene is TRBD2 (6 bases). Trimming left V 1 base short and J 0 bases short, with 15 bases between. CDR3 length equals 17 residues. The germline V gene has CDR1 KGHSH and CDR2 LQKENI. The CDR3 sequence: CASSPQSGVYYQETQYF. The CDR3 DNA follows: TGTGCCAGCTCACCACAATCGGGGGTCTACTACCAAGAGACCCAGTACTTC.

The chain recombines TRBV30 with TRBJ1-6, with 9 bases aligning to TRBD1. V gave up 3 bases and J gave up 13 bases; unmatched junction bases: 10. The germline V gene has CDR1 GTSNPN and CDR2 SVGIG (reference sequence). The CDR3 is 14 amino acids. CDR3 in DNA: TGTGCCTGGAGGGAGGGACAGGGTAATGCCCCCCTCCACTTT. Translated: CAWREGQGNAPLHF.

The chain uses TRBV4-1 and TRBJ2-7; 7 nucleotides match TRBD2. CDR1 and CDR2 from the germline V gene are MGHRA and YSYEKL. The CDR3 sequence is 16 residues long. V lost 4 bases to trimming and J lost 5 bases; unmatched junction nucleotides: 14. CDR3 in amino acids: CASSPLVRGTRNEQYF. DNA for the CDR3: TGCGCCAGCAGCCCCCTTGTGCGGGGGACTCGGAACGAGCAGTACTTC.

V and J are TRBV7-2 and TRBJ1-3; 7 bases line up with TRBD1. Germline V lookup: CDR1 SGHTA, CDR2 FQGNSA. This CDR3 region has 14 residues. The ends lost 4 bases at V and 3 bases at J; junction bases unmatched: 3. CDR3 nucleotides: TGTGCCAGCAGCTCCACAGGGGTTGGAAACACCATATATTTT. It yields the protein CASSSTGVGNTIYF.

Concerning this clone: Other DNA sequences in the same sample also yield this CDR3. The rearrangement joins TRBV7-9 to TRBJ1-1; unclear D gene. V was trimmed by 3 bases and J by 2 bases, leaving 4 bases between them. Germline CDR1 and CDR2: SEHNR and FQNEAQ (reference sequence). This CDR3 is 12 amino acids long. CDR3 sequence reads: CASSFVNTEAFF. As DNA, the CDR3 is TGTGCCAGCAGCTTCGTTAACACTGAAGCTTTCTTT.

This sequence joins TRBV5-1 and TRBJ2-3, with 7 positions matching TRBD2. The CDR3 extends over 16 amino acids. Losses at the gene ends were 5 bases for V and 1 base for J; bases not matched to a gene: 10. The germline CDR1 and CDR2 sequences are SGHRS and YFSETQ. The CDR3 DNA reads TGCGCCAGCAGGGGGAGCGGGGTCGCTGGCACAGATACGCAGTATTTT. Protein: CASRGSGVAGTDTQYF.

The CDR3 DNA sequence: TGTGCCAGCAGCGCTGGACAGGGTACATTTGAAAAACTGTTTTTT. This sequence encodes CASSAGQGTFEKLFF. V and J are TRBV6-5 and TRBJ1-4, with 8 bases aligning to TRBD1. Germline assignment: CDR1 MNHEY and CDR2 SVGAGI. The V gene end was trimmed by 6 bases and the J gene end by 7 bases; junction bases not matched to a gene: 10. The CDR3 sequence is 15 residues long.

The CDR3 nucleotides are TGTGCCAGCAGCCCGGACAGGCAATACACTGAAGCTTTCTTT. Translation gives CASSPDRQYTEAFF. The rearrangement links TRBV7-9 to TRBJ1-1; 7 bases are a match to TRBD1. The CDR3 length is 14 residues. Germline V gene sequence: CDR1 SEHNR, CDR2 FQNEAQ (reference sequence). Losses at the gene ends were 5 bases for V and 3 bases for J; bases not matched to a gene: 6. The entire variable domain, with the rest obtained from reference TRBV7-9 and TRBJ1-1, is as follows: DTGVSQNPRHKITKRGQNVTFRCDPISEHNRLYWYRQTLGQGPEFLTYFQNEAQLEKSRLLSDRFSAERPKGSFSTLEIQRTEQGDSAMYLCASSPDRQYTEAFFGQGTRLTVV.

The chain combines TRBV6-1 with TRBJ1-4; 8 nucleotides align to TRBD1. The trim removed 1 base at V and 8 bases at J, leaving 6 bases unmatched. CDR3 length: 15 amino acids. Germline V lookup: CDR1 MNHNS, CDR2 SASEGT. CDR3 nucleotides: TGTGCCAGCAGTGAAGGAGGAAGGGACAGGGAAAAACTGTTTTTT. Translated, it gives CASSEGGRDREKLFF.

CDR3 protein: CAWSVSQLRGVHEQYF. The CDR3, as DNA: TGTGCCTGGAGTGTATCCCAGCTGCGGGGGGTCCACGAGCAGTACTTC. The chain combines TRBV30 with TRBJ2-7, with TRBD2 matching 8 bases. Germline V gene sequence: CDR1 GTSNPN, CDR2 SVGIG (reference sequence). The CDR3 runs to 16 residues. V dropped 0 bases and J dropped 5; count of bases not matched to a gene: 12.

The chain has TRBV12-5 and TRBJ2-7, with 12 bases aligning to TRBD2. Germline CDR1 reads LGHNT; CDR2 reads FRNRAP. The CDR3 covers 17 residues. The ends lost 5 bases at V and 4 bases at J; junction bases unmatched: 12. The CDR3 DNA reads TGTGCTAGTGGTGCACCGGGACTAGCGGGTAAGGGTTACGAGCAGTACTTC. This codes for CASGAPGLAGKGYEQYF.

J is TRBJ2-3 and V is TRBV29-1; 7 nucleotides align to TRBD1. Trimming cost V 6 bases and J 2 bases; bases outside gene matches: 8. This CDR3 has 14 residues. Germline lookup yields CDR1 SQVTM and CDR2 ANQGSEA. CDR3: CSVRNRGFTDTQYF. The CDR3 bases are TGCAGCGTCCGAAACAGGGGATTCACAGATACGCAGTATTTT.

The chain recombines TRBV6-1 with TRBJ1-5, with 9 bases matching TRBD1. V was clipped by 3 bases and J by 7 bases; unmatched bases: 7. CDR1 is MNHNS, CDR2 SASEGT, per germline. CDR3 length: 15 residues. CDR3 DNA: TGTGCCAGCAGTGAGTGGGACAGGGAGGACCAGCCCCAGCATTTT. This translates into CASSEWDREDQPQHF.

The chain employs TRBV29-1 and TRBJ2-1, with D possibly being TRBD2 (5 bases). CDR3 size: 12 residues. The germline gives CDR1 SQVTM, CDR2 ANQGSEA. Trimming took off 3 bases at V and 6 bases at J, with 9 bases between the two ends. The CDR3 sequence: CSVDSRGNEQFF. Here the CDR3 DNA reads TGCAGCGTTGACTCCCGGGGCAATGAGCAGTTCTTC.

To note about this clone: The same CDR3 arises from other DNA sequences in this sample as well. Written as DNA, the CDR3 is TGTGCCAGCAGCCAAGGCCTAGCTCAAGAGACCCAGTACTTC. Translating it yields CASSQGLAQETQYF. V gene TRBV3-1 (or the pseudogene TRBV3-2) combines with J gene TRBJ2-5; the D gene is possibly TRBD2 (5 bases). In germline, CDR1 is LGHDT, CDR2 YNNKEL (reference sequence). The CDR3 consists of 14 residues. Trimming pared 1 base from V and 2 bases from J, leaving 8 bases between.